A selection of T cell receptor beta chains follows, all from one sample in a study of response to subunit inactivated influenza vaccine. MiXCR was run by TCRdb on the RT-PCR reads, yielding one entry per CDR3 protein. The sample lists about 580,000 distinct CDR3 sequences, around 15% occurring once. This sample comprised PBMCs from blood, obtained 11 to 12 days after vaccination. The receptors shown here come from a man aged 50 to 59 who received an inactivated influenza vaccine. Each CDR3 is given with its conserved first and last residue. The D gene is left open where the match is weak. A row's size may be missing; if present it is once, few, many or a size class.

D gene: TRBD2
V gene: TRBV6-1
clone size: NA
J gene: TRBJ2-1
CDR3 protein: CASSQRATSGSSYNEQFF
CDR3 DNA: TGTGCCAGCAGTCAACGGGCCACTAGCGGGAGCTCCTACAATGAGCAGTTCTTC

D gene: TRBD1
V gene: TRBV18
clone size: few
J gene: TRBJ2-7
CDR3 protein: CASSLRQGDGEQYF
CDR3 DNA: TGTGCCAGCTCACTCAGACAGGGGGATGGCGAGCAGTACTTC

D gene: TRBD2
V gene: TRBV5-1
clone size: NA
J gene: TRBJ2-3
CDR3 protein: CASSLMGRGAIDTQYF
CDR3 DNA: TGCGCCAGCAGCTTGATGGGGCGGGGGGCCATAGATACGCAGTATTTT

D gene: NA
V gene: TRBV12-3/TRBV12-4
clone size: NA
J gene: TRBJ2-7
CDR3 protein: CASSHGIAYEQYF
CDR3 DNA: TGTGCCAGCAGCCACGGGATAGCCTACGAGCAGTACTTC

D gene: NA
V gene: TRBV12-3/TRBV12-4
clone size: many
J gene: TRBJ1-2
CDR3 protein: CASSLLSFYGYTF
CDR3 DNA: TGTGCCAGCAGTTTACTGAGCTTCTATGGCTACACCTTC

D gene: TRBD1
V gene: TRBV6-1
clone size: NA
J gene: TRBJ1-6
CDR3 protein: CASSAKPIQGNSPLHF
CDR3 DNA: TGTGCCAGCAGTGCCAAACCGATACAGGGGAATTCACCCCTCCACTTT

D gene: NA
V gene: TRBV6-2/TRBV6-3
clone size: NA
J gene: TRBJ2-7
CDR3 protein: CASFGQKPYEQYF
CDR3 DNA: TGTGCCAGCTTCGGACAGAAACCCTACGAGCAGTACTTC

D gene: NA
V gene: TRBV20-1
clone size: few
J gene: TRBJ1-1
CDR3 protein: CSATTDTNTEAFF
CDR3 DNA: TGCAGTGCCACGACAGACACGAACACTGAAGCTTTCTTT

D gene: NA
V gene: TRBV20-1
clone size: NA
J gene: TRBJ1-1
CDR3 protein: CSASSGTEAFF
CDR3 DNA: TGCAGTGCTAGTTCGGGCACTGAAGCTTTCTTT

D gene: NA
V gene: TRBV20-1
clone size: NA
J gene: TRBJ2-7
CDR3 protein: CSAARRGDEQYF
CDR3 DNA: TGCAGTGCTGCCCGGAGGGGGGATGAGCAGTACTTC

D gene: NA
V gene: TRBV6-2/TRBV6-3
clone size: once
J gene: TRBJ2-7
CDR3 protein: CASSYSRLSSEQYF
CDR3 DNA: TGTGCCAGCAGTTACTCGAGGCTGTCTAGCGAGCAGTACTTC

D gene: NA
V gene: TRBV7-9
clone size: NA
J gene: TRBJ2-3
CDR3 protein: CASTRGLAGDTDTQYF
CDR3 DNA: TGTGCCAGCACCCGGGGGCTCGCTGGGGACACAGATACGCAGTATTTT

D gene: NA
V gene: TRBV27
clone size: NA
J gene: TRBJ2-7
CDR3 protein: CASKVGAAVYEQYF
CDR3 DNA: TGTGCCAGCAAGGTGGGAGCGGCAGTTTACGAGCAGTACTTC

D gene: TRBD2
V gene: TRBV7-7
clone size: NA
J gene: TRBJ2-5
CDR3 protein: CASSLARGGKETQYF
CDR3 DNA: TGTGCTAGCAGCTTAGCTCGGGGGGGGAAAGAGACCCAGTACTTC

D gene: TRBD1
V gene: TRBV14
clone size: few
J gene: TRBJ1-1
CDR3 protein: CASSPWTGGLNTEAFF
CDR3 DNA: TGTGCCAGCAGCCCTTGGACAGGGGGCCTGAACACTGAAGCTTTCTTT

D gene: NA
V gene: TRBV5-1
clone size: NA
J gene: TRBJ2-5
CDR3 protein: CASSLVRRRPGQTQYF
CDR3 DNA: TGCGCCAGCAGCTTGGTAAGAAGGCGGCCAGGGCAGACCCAGTACTTC